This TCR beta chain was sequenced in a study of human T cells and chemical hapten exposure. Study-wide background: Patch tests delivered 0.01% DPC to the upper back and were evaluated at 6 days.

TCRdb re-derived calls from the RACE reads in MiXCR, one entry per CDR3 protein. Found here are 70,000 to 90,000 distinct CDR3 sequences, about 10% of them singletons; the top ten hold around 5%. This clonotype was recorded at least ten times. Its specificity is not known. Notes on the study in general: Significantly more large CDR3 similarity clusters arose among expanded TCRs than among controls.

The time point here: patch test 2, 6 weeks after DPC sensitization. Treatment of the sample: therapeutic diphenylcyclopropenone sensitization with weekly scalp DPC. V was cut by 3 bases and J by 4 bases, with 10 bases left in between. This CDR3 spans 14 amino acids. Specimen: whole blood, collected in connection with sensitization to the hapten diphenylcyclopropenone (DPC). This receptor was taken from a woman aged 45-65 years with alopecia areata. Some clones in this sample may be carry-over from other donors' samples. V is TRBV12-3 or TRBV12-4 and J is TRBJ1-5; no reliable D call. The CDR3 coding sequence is TGTGCCAGCAGTTTGGGCCAGGTGAATCAGCCCCAGCATTTT. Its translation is CASSLGQVNQPQHF.